This TCR beta chain was profiled in a study of blood T cell repertoires in COVID-19 (dated by TCRdb to the early 2020s). Regarding the complete study: Samples covering the acute and convalescent phases of COVID-19 were provided by collaborators in the United States, Italy and Spain. Subjects who had been exposed to COVID-19, were actively infected with it, or had recovered from it provided the deeply sampled blood TCRbeta repertoires that made up the dataset. Where available, HLA class I and class II types were taken from metadata supplied by the sample provider and were not determined by assay-based typing. The prospective study material was composed of cDNA or gDNA derived from T cells, B-cell-depleted T cells, or PBMCs. The samples were drawn from two sources: the first 160 participants of the ongoing ImmuneRACE study, and some 1,300 subjects contributed by 6 global collaborators. A freely available public database, intended as a resource for researchers studying the immune response to SARS-CoV-2, is where the repertoires were released. Nearly every sample came with metadata listing a de-identified subject ID, COVID-19 status, age in years and sex. The paper as a whole reports these results and caveats: The quantity of clinical and demographic metadata differed by source and by participant and was supplied without curation.

The immunoSEQ Assay, a bias-controlled multiplex PCR, was used to amplify TCRbeta CDR3 regions from genomic DNA. As for how the authors treated the data: Nucleated cell counts per sample were estimated from amplification of reference gene primers within the assay. To quantify the absolute abundance of each unique TCRbeta CDR3 rearrangement, sequence reads were collapsed and filtered. For each sample, productive Simpson clonality was calculated as the square root of Simpson's diversity index across productive rearrangements. Sourced from immuneACCESS, this table was stored by TCRdb with only in-frame sequences that have V and J called. A share of the clones is absent; for the studies checked, an unresolved V gene accounts for under half, and the remainder has no known explanation. That table furnishes V, J and clone size, whereas the DNA furnished D and trimming. Within this sample are some 250,000 clones, with around 89% of them counted one time only. The top ten constitute about 0.99% of the sample.

From a lookup of the germline V gene (reference sequence), CDR1 and CDR2 are GTSNPN and SVGIG. The CDR3 goes from the cysteine to the phenylalanine over 12 residues. The entry retains the CDR3 DNA only, 36 bases that are in frame from base 1. V is pruned by 5 bases and J by 7 bases, leaving 6 bases of the junction without a gene match. This clone came up a few times. Its antigen is currently not known. One base away there is no much larger clone; base qualities are not given. Samples from volunteer blood donors who had recovered from COVID-19 were contributed by a second Seattle source. Whole blood was collected in K2EDTA tubes by collaborating institutions according to the institutions' own protocols. For TCRbeta analysis, collaborators shipped samples in one of three forms: frozen whole blood, isolated PBMCs, or DNA extracted from either of those sample types.

The clonotype originates from a woman aged 35 to 49 who had recovered from COVID-19. Specimen: peripheral blood. The rearranged chain carries TRBV30 and TRBJ1-2; TRBD1 fits 8 bases in the junction. The CDR3 is CAWGGQAGGYTF. The DNA is TGTGCCTGGGGGGGACAGGCGGGTGGCTACACCTTC.